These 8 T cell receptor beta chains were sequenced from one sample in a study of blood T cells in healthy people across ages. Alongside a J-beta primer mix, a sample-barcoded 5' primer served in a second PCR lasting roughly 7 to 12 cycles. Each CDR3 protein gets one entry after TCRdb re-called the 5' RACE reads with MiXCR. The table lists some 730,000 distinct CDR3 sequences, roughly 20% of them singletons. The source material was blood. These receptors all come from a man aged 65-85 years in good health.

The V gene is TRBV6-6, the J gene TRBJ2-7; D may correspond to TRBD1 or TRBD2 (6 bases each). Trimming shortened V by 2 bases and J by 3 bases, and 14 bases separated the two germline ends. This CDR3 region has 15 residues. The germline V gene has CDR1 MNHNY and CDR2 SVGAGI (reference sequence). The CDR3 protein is CASSYRGGGNYEQYF. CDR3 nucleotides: TGTGCCAGCAGTTACCGAGGAGGGGGTAACTACGAGCAGTACTTC.

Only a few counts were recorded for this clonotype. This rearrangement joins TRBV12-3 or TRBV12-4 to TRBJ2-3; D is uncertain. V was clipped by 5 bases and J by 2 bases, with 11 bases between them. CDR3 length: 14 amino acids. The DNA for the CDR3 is TGTGCCAGCAGTCGGCGGCAGAACACAGATACGCAGTATTTT. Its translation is CASSRRQNTDTQYF.

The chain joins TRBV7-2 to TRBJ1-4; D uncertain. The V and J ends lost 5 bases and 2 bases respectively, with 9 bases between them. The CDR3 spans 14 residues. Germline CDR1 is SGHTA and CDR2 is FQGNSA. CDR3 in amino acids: CASSLRLTNEKLFF. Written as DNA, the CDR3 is TGTGCCAGCAGCCTCAGGTTGACTAATGAAAAACTGTTTTTT.

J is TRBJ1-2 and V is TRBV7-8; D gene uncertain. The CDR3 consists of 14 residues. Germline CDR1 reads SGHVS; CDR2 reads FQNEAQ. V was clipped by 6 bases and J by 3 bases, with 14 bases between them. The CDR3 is CASSPSRSDYGYTF. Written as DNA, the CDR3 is TGTGCCAGCAGTCCCTCTAGGAGCGACTATGGCTACACCTTC.

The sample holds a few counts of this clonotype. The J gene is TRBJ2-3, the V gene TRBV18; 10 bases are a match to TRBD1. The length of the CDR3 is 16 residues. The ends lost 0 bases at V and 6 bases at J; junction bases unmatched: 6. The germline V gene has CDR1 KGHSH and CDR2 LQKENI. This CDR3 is CASSPPTGGGQDTQYF. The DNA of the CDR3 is TGTGCCAGCTCACCACCGACAGGGGGCGGGCAGGATACGCAGTATTTT.

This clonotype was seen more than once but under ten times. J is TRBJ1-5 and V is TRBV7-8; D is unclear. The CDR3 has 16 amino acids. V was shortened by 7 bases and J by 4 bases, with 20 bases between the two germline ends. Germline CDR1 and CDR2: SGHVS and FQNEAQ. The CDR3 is CASTRARGNNNQPQHF. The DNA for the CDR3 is TGTGCCAGCACCCGAGCCCGGGGAAATAATAATCAGCCCCAGCATTTT. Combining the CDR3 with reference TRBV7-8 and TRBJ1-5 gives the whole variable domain GAGVSQSPRYKVAKRGQDVALRCDPISGHVSLFWYQQALGQGPEFLTYFQNEAQLDKSGLPSDRFFAERPEGSVSTLKIQRTQQEDSAVYLCASTRARGNNNQPQHFGDGTRLSIL.

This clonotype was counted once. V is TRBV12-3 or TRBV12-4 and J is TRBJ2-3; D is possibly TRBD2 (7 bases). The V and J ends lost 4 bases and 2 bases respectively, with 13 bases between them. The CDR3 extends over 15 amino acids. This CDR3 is CASSSRGANTDTQYF. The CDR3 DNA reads TGTGCCAGCAGTTCTCGGGGGGCCAACACAGATACGCAGTATTTT.

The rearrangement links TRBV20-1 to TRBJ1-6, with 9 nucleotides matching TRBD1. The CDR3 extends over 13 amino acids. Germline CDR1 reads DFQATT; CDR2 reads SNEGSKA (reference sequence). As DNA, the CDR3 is TGCAGCTTAGGACAGGGGCCTCGTTCACCCCTCCACTTT. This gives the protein CSLGQGPRSPLHF.